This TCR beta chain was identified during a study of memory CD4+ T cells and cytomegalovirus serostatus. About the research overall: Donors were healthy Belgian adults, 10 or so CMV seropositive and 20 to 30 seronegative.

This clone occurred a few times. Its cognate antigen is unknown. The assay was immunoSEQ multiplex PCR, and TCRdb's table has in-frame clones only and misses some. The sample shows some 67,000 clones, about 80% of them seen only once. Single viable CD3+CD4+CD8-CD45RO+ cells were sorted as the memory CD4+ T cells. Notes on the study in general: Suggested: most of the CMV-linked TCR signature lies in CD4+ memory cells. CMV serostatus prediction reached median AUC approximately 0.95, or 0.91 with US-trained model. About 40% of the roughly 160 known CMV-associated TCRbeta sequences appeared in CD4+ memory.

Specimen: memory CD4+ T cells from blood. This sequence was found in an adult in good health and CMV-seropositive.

Here the CDR3 reads CASSSDPFYGYTF. The CDR3 coding sequence is TGTGCCAGCAGCTCGGACCCATTCTATGGCTACACCTTC. The rearrangement joins TRBV7-8 to TRBJ1-2, with D unclear. Germline V gene data show CDR1 as SGHVS and CDR2 as FQNEAQ. CDR3 size: 13 residues. Trimming removed 4 bases at V and 4 bases at J, with 10 bases between.